The source of this TCR beta chain is a study of human T cells and chemical hapten exposure. Whole-study results and caveats: High-frequency TCRs, those above 1 in 1000, stayed the same after DPC sensitization.

This clonotype was seen more than once but under ten times. Its matching antigen is unknown. The CDR3 has 14 residues. V lost 1 base, J lost 5 bases, and 11 bases lay in between. Germline CDR1 is PRHDT and CDR2 is FYEKMQ (reference sequence). MiXCR, applied by TCRdb to the 5' RACE reads, yields one record per CDR3 protein. This table has roughly 120,000 distinct CDR3 sequences, 15% to 20% appearing once. Before extraction, the whole blood was not fractionated, and total RNA was taken from it. This sequence originates from a human donor in good health. The chain joins TRBV13 to TRBJ1-2, with a possible D match to TRBD1 (5 bases). CDR3 sequence: CASSLESGIYGYTF. The CDR3 DNA is TGTGCCAGCAGCTTAGAATCAGGGATATATGGCTACACCTTC.